Reported below is one T cell receptor (beta chain). This clone was observed once. The target of this receptor is not known. No much larger clone exists at a distance of one base, and base qualities are not known. The germline V gene (reference sequence) specifies SEHNR as CDR1 and FQNEAQ as CDR2. At the junction V is shortened by 4 bases and J by 2 bases, with 15 bases in between. Its CDR3 holds 15 amino acids, cysteine through phenylalanine. CDR3 DNA only is kept here, 45 bases in frame from base 1. The data were obtained in a study of blood T cell repertoires in COVID-19 (dated by TCRdb to the early 2020s). Notes on the research overall: The collaborator samples originated in the United States, Italy and Spain and spanned the acute and convalescent phases of COVID-19. A de-identified subject ID, COVID-19 status, age in years and sex were almost always included in the sample metadata. The repertoires were made available in a free public database intended to serve as a resource for research on the immune response to SARS-CoV-2. Subjects who had been exposed to COVID-19, were actively infected with it, or had recovered from it provided the deeply sampled blood TCRbeta repertoires that made up the dataset. The material from the prospective study consisted of cDNA or gDNA derived from T cells, B-cell-depleted T cells, or PBMCs. Where HLA class I and class II types were available, the types were taken from metadata supplied by the sample provider, not from assay-based typing. The samples were drawn from the first 160 participants of the ongoing ImmuneRACE study and from 1,254 subjects provided by 6 global collaborators.

TCRbeta CDR3 regions were amplified from genomic DNA using the immunoSEQ Assay, a bias-controlled multiplex PCR. The authors processed their data as follows. Nucleated cell counts per sample were estimated from amplification of reference gene primers within the assay. Sequence reads were collapsed and filtered to measure the absolute abundance of every unique TCRbeta CDR3 rearrangement. For each sample, productive Simpson clonality was calculated by taking the square root of Simpson's diversity index across productive rearrangements. The table was pulled from immuneACCESS by TCRdb, which kept in-frame rearrangements only. Such tables lose some clones; where checked, under half of the loss comes from unresolved V genes, and the rest has no known cause. V, J and clone size were drawn from that table, and D and trimming were deduced from the DNA. Within this sample are 110,000 or so clones, with around 83% of them counted one time only. Of the sample, approximately 5% falls within the top ten clones.

One collaborating source in Seattle enrolled patients while the patients were actively infected and followed the patients over time throughout the course of disease. Whole blood was collected in K2EDTA tubes by collaborating institutions according to the institutions' own protocols. Collaborator samples were shipped for TCRbeta analysis as frozen whole blood, isolated PBMCs, or DNA extracted from either sample type. The study at large found these results: How much clinical and demographic metadata was included differed by source and by participant, and the metadata was provided uncurated.

The TCR was taken from an older woman with COVID-19, enrolled during active disease. The specimen was peripheral blood. The sequence is built from TRBV7-9 and TRBJ2-7; perhaps TRBD1 is the D gene, with 6 bases matching. The DNA sequence is TGTGCCAGCAGCTGGAATCGGGACACCGCCTACGAGCAGTACTTC. Translated, this is CASSWNRDTAYEQYF.